This TCR beta chain was sequenced in a study of beta chain features in type 1 diabetes. Findings and limits, study-wide: No resolution was reached here on whether HLA type influences TCRB rearrangement. The study found moderately but significantly shorter TCRB CDR3s in all four CD4+ subsets of Type 1 diabetes patients. Highly expressing activated T cells could be over-counted with a cDNA template.

The study reverse transcribed the entire isolated RNA, so it sequenced expressed TCRB transcripts. It was found that naive, central memory and regulatory T cell samples averaged about 3.4 million reads. Measured with immunoSEQ multiplex PCR; TCRdb has only the in-frame clones, and not every one. The sample shows some 150,000 clones, about 10% of them seen only once. Concerning this clone: Its antigen is as yet unknown. One end of the junction varies from germline; a read error may be responsible. Other nucleotide sequences in the sample specify the same CDR3.

In germline, CDR1 is SGHRS, CDR2 YFSETQ. The CDR3 spans 16 residues. Sequenced material: naive CD4+ T cells from blood. The TCR comes from a man between 18 and 29 years old in good health. J is TRBJ2-3 and V is TRBV5-1; TRBD2 is a possible D gene (6 bases). The chain's CDR3 is CASSLPSASSTDTQYF. The CDR3 DNA follows: TGCGCTAGCAGCTTGCCTAGCGCCTCTAGCACAGATACGCAGTATTTT.